These 22 T cell receptor beta chains were sequenced from one sample in a study of blood T cells in healthy people across ages. Primers used in a second PCR of about 6 to 11 cycles were a sample-barcoded 5' primer and a J-beta primer mix. TCRdb reprocessed the 5' RACE reads via MiXCR and lists one record per CDR3 protein. The sample yields some 800,000 distinct CDR3 sequences, roughly 44% seen once. Sequenced material: blood. Every receptor here comes from a man between 60 and 75 years old in good health.

This clonotype was seen a handful of times. The gene calls are TRBV6-5 and TRBJ2-7; possibly TRBD1 for D (5 bases). CDR1 is MNHEY, CDR2 SVGAGI, per germline. Trimming pared 1 base from V and 5 bases from J, leaving 15 bases between. CDR3 length: 15 residues. The CDR3 loop is CASSYYQGRLDEQYF. DNA for the CDR3: TGTGCCAGCAGTTACTACCAGGGTAGGTTGGACGAGCAGTACTTC.

This clonotype has a handful of counts. This chain connects TRBV6-1 to TRBJ2-7; 7 bases line up with TRBD1. The germline gives CDR1 MNHNS, CDR2 SASEGT. The CDR3 runs to 15 residues. Unmatched junction bases numbered 6, after V lost 2 bases and J lost 2 bases. The CDR3 protein is CASSERTGLAYEQYF. In DNA form, the CDR3 reads TGTGCCAGCAGTGAACGGACAGGCCTAGCCTACGAGCAGTACTTC.

Remarks on this clonotype: One end of the junction is discordant with germline, which a read error may explain. This chain links TRBV4-3 with TRBJ1-5; the D gene is possibly TRBD1 (5 bases). The CDR3 sequence is 14 residues long. Germline CDR1 LGHNA, CDR2 YSLEER. The CDR3 sequence is CARSQDGGYQPQHF. The CDR3 bases are TGCGCCCGCAGCCAAGATGGGGGTTATCAGCCCCAGCATTTT.

The J gene is TRBJ2-3, the V gene TRBV4-2; 7 nucleotides agree with TRBD2. Germline values: CDR1 LGHNA, CDR2 YNFKEQ. The CDR3 is 14 residues long. The trim removed 0 bases at V and 6 bases at J, leaving 3 bases unmatched. CDR3 amino acids: CASSQEAGVDTQYF. CDR3 nucleotide sequence: TGTGCCAGCAGCCAAGAGGCGGGGGTTGATACGCAGTATTTT.

Notes on this clonotype: At one end the junction does not follow the germline gene, possibly because of a read error. This chain links TRBV12-3 or TRBV12-4 with TRBJ2-7; D remains unclear. The CDR3 is 12 amino acids. DNA of the CDR3: TGTGCCGGCAGCAACTCCTCCGACGAGCAGTACTTC. Translation gives CAGSNSSDEQYF.

This clonotype showed up just a few times. V and J are TRBV20-1 and TRBJ2-7; tentative D call: TRBD2 (5 bases). Trimming pared 3 bases from V and 0 bases from J, leaving 12 bases between. The CDR3 is made up of 14 amino acids. The germline V gene encodes CDR1 DFQATT and CDR2 SNEGSKA (reference sequence). In DNA form, the CDR3 reads TGCAGTGCTAGCCGCTCCGGGGACTCCTACGAGCAGTACTTC. Protein: CSASRSGDSYEQYF.

The chain links TRBV6-2 or TRBV6-3 to TRBJ1-2; D is ambiguous. CDR1 MNHEY and CDR2 SVGEGT come from the germline V gene. The CDR3 runs to 12 residues. The ends were cut back, 4 bases at V and 8 bases at J, with 11 bases in the middle. The CDR3 is CASSSTVWGYTF. The CDR3, as DNA: TGTGCCAGCAGTTCAACAGTCTGGGGCTACACCTTC.

The gene calls are TRBV4-1 and TRBJ1-4; D is possibly TRBD1 (5 bases). CDR3 size: 16 residues. V was trimmed by 0 bases and J by 7 bases, leaving 15 bases between them. Germline V lookup: CDR1 MGHRA, CDR2 YSYEKL. CDR3 DNA sequence: TGCGCCAGCAGCCAAGATGGGGCGGCACCGGGTGAAAAACTGTTTTTT. Its translation: CASSQDGAAPGEKLFF.

The chain uses TRBV3-1 and TRBJ2-7, with TRBD2 matching 8 bases. The CDR3 is 15 amino acids. Germline CDR1 and CDR2: LGHDT and YNNKEL (reference sequence). The V gene end was trimmed by 1 base and the J gene end by 5 bases; junction bases not matched to a gene: 7. The CDR3 sequence is CASSQGRAGVNEQYF. The CDR3 DNA follows: TGTGCCAGCAGCCAAGGAAGAGCGGGGGTCAACGAGCAGTACTTC.

CDR3 residues: CASSLGRTANTEAFF. The CDR3 DNA follows: TGTGCCAGCAGCTTAGGGAGGACGGCGAACACTGAAGCTTTCTTT. The V and J genes are TRBV11-2 and TRBJ1-1, with D hard to call. The ends were cut back, 1 base at V and 1 base at J, with 10 bases in the middle. CDR1 is SGHAT, CDR2 FQNNGV, per germline. The CDR3 runs 15 residues. Using reference TRBV11-2 and TRBJ1-1 for the parts outside the CDR3, the full variable domain is EAGVAQSPRYKIIEKRQSVAFWCNPISGHATLYWYQQILGQGPKLLIQFQNNGVVDDSQLPKDRFSAERLKGVDSTLKIQPAKLEDSAVYLCASSLGRTANTEAFFGQGTRLTVV.

This clonotype occurred a few times. V is TRBV7-9 and J is TRBJ1-4; the match to TRBD1 covers 8 bases. V was pared by 5 bases and J by 10 bases, with 12 bases of the junction left unmatched. CDR1 and CDR2 (germline): SEHNR, FQNEAQ (reference sequence). This CDR3 has 15 amino acids. DNA of the CDR3: TGTGCCAGCAGCCGCGTGACAGGGGTTTTTGGAAAACTGTTTTTT. As protein: CASSRVTGVFGKLFF.

This clonotype has more than one count but fewer than ten. The chain carries TRBV12-3 or TRBV12-4 and TRBJ2-1; 8 bases line up with TRBD2. V lost 9 bases and J lost 8; bases outside the gene matches: 12. This CDR3 is 14 amino acids long. The CDR3 here is CASSPGGGLYEQFF. The CDR3, as DNA: TGTGCCAGTTCCCCGGGGGGGGGGCTCTATGAGCAGTTCTTC.

The chain joins TRBV5-1 to TRBJ2-3; D possibly corresponds to TRBD2 (5 bases). The V gene lost 0 bases and the J gene lost 0 bases, with 11 bases spanning the gap. The CDR3 extends over 16 amino acids. Germline V gene data show CDR1 as SGHRS and CDR2 as YFSETQ. CDR3 residues: CASSLEGVWSTDTQYF. CDR3 DNA sequence: TGCGCCAGCAGCTTGGAGGGAGTCTGGAGCACAGATACGCAGTATTTT. Drawing the rest from reference TRBV5-1 and TRBJ2-3, the complete variable domain is KAGVTQTPRYLIKTRGQQVTLSCSPISGHRSVSWYQQTPGQGLQFLFEYFSETQRNKGNFPGRFSGRQFSNSRSEMNVSTLELGDSALYLCASSLEGVWSTDTQYFGPGTRLTVL.

The chain combines TRBV4-1 with TRBJ2-6, with D unresolved. The V gene's germline CDR1 is MGHRA and CDR2 YSYEKL. CDR3 size: 18 residues. The V and J ends lost 3 bases and 0 bases respectively, with 15 bases between them. CDR3 coding DNA: TGCGCCAGCAGCCACCCCTCAGGACGCGACTCTGGGGCCAACGTCCTGACTTTC. It translates to CASSHPSGRDSGANVLTF.

This clonotype was seen a handful of times. The V call is TRBV9, the J call TRBJ1-6; the D gene is possibly TRBD1 (6 bases). Looked up from germline, CDR1 is SGDLS and CDR2 is YYNGEE. V lost 2 bases and J lost 7, with 16 bases in between. The CDR3 covers 16 residues. The CDR3 sequence is CASSVEPGQGNSPLHF. CDR3 DNA sequence: TGTGCCAGCAGCGTTGAACCCGGGCAGGGGAATTCACCCCTCCACTTT.

The chain employs TRBV2 and TRBJ1-4; D remains ambiguous. This CDR3 region has 14 residues. Per the germline V gene, CDR1 is SNHLY and CDR2 is FYNNEI. V was pared by 6 bases and J by 5 bases, with 13 bases between. CDR3 amino acids: CASRAGSENEKLFF. In nucleotides, the CDR3 is TGTGCCAGCAGAGCAGGCAGCGAGAATGAAAAACTGTTTTTT.

This clonotype was counted between two and nine times. The chain links TRBV9 to TRBJ2-1, with 10 bases that match TRBD2. The germline gives CDR1 SGDLS, CDR2 YYNGEE. The V segment lost 0 bases and the J segment 9 bases; nucleotides outside the gene matches: 6. The CDR3 spans 15 residues. The CDR3 DNA is TGTGCCAGCAGCGTAGTTAGCGGGGGGCGGAGTGAGCAGTTCTTC. Translation: CASSVVSGGRSEQFF.

This clonotype was counted only a few times. This chain uses TRBV6-2 or TRBV6-3 with TRBJ2-7; D possibly corresponds to TRBD1 (6 bases). Looked up from germline, CDR1 is MNHEY and CDR2 is SVGEGT. Trimming left V 5 bases short and J 6 bases short, with 11 bases between. The CDR3 extends over 12 amino acids. The CDR3: CASSLGQFEQYF. The DNA for the CDR3 is TGTGCCAGCAGTCTCGGACAGTTCGAGCAGTACTTC.

V is TRBV6-2 or TRBV6-3 and J is TRBJ2-5; weak D call: TRBD1 (6 bases). V lost 2 bases to trimming and J lost 11 bases, with 27 bases between them. CDR3 length: 17 residues. Germline values: CDR1 MNHEY, CDR2 SVGEGT. The CDR3 DNA sequence: TGTGCCAGCAGTTACAAGGAGAGGGGAAAGGGGGAGAATGAGCAGTACTTC. Its protein product is CASSYKERGKGENEQYF.

This clonotype was picked up many times. The CDR3 bases are TGTGCCTATAACATGGGTGGCCTCTACGAGCAGTACTTC. Its translation is CAYNMGGLYEQYF. This chain connects TRBV5-4 to TRBJ2-7; D gene uncertain. The CDR3 totals 13 residues. CDR1 and CDR2 (germline): SGHNT, YYREEE (reference sequence). Trimming removed 10 bases at V and 3 bases at J, with 17 bases between.

The chain has TRBV20-1 and TRBJ2-5, with D uncertain. V was pared by 8 bases and J by 4 bases, with 20 bases between. The germline gives CDR1 DFQATT, CDR2 SNEGSKA (reference sequence). The CDR3 is 14 amino acids. CDR3 DNA: TGCAGTCCCATCCAGGTGGCTGGCGGAGAGACCCAGTACTTC. Its protein product is CSPIQVAGGETQYF.

This sequence joins TRBV3-1 and TRBJ2-7, with a tentative D call TRBD1 (7 bases). CDR1 and CDR2 (germline): LGHDT, YNNKEL (reference sequence). There are 14 residues in the CDR3. V lost 3 bases and J 6 bases, leaving 15 bases between the germline ends. The CDR3 sequence is CASSQAPGGIEQYF. In DNA, the CDR3 is TGTGCCAGCAGCCAGGCCCCAGGGGGGATCGAGCAGTACTTC.